This T cell receptor (beta chain) appears in the sequencing data of a study of blood T cell repertoires in COVID-19. The CDR3 covers 14 residues. V lost 7 bases and J 4 bases, leaving 13 bases between the germline ends. The germline V gene encodes CDR1 SGHTA and CDR2 FQGNSA. TCRdb's copy holds only in-frame clones and misses some; the assay was immunoSEQ multiplex PCR. The sample consists of 500,000 or so clones, roughly 90% of them appearing once. Sequencing was carried out using PBMCs or T cells enriched from blood (not recorded which). The source of this sequence is a woman aged 18 to 35 who had recovered from COVID-19. The chain has TRBV7-2 and TRBJ2-2, with no clear D. The CDR3 coding sequence is TGTGCCAGCACCCCCCGGCAGGCCACCGGGGAGCTGTTTTTT. It translates to CASTPRQATGELFF.